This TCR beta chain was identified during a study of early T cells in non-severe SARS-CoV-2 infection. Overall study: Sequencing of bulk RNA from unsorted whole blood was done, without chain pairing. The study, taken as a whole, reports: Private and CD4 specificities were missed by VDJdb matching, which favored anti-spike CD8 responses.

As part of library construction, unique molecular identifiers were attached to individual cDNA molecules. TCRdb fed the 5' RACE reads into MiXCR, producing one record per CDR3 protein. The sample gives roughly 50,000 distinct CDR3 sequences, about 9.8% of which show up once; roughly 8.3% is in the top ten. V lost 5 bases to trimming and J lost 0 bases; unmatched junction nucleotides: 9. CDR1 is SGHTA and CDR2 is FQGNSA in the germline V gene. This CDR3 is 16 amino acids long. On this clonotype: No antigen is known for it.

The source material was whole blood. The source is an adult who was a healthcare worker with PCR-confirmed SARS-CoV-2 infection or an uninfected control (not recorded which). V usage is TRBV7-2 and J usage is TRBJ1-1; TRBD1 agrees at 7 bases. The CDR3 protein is CASSPRPTGLNTEAFF. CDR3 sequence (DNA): TGTGCCAGCAGCCCACGTCCGACAGGGCTGAACACTGAAGCTTTCTTT.